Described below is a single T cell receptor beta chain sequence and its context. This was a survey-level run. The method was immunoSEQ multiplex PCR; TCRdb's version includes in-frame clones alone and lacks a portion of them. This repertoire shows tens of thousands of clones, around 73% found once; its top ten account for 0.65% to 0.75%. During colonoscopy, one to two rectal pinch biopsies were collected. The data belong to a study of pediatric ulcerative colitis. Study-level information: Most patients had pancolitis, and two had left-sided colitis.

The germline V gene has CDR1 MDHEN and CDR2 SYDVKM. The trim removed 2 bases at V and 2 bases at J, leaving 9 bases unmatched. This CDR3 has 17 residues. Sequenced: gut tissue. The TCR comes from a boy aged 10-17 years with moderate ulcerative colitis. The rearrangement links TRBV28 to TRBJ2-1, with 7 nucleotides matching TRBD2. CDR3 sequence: CASSLKFWAGAYNEQFF. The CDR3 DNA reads TGTGCCAGCAGTTTAAAGTTCTGGGCGGGGGCCTACAATGAGCAGTTCTTC.